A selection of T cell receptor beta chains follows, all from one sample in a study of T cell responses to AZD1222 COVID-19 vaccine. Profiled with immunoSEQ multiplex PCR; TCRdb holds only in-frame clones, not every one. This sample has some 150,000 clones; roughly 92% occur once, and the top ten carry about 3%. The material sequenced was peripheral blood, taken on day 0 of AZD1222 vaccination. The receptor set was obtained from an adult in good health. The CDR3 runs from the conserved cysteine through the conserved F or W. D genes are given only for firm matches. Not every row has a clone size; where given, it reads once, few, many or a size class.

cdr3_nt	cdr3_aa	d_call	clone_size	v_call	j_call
TGCAGTGCTAAAGAGAACACTGAAGCTTTCTTT	CSAKENTEAFF	NA	NA	TRBV20-1	TRBJ1-1
TGTGCCAGCAGTGAGGGCCTGAACACTGAAGCTTTCTTT	CASSEGLNTEAFF	NA	once	TRBV6-1	TRBJ1-1
TGTGCCACCAGTGACACCAGAGCGGGAGACTACAATGAGCAGTTCTTC	CATSDTRAGDYNEQFF	TRBD2	NA	TRBV24-1	TRBJ2-1
TGTGCCAGCAGTCGAAGACAAGACAGTGAAGCTTTCTTT	CASSRRQDSEAFF	NA	NA	TRBV6-5	TRBJ1-1
TGTGCCAGCAGGCCGCCGGAATTTACAGATACGCAGTATTTT	CASRPPEFTDTQYF	NA	NA	TRBV6-5	TRBJ2-3
TGCAGCGTTCGGACAGGGGGTCTAAACAATGAGCAGTTCTTC	CSVRTGGLNNEQFF	TRBD1	NA	TRBV29-1	TRBJ2-1
TGTGCCAGCAGCAAAAGAGGGCAGGGTGGCACTGAAGCTTTCTTT	CASSKRGQGGTEAFF	NA	NA	TRBV21-1	TRBJ1-1
TGTGCCAGCAGCTTGGGGTCGAACACTGAAGCTTTCTTT	CASSLGSNTEAFF	NA	few	TRBV5-5	TRBJ1-1
TGTGCCAGCAGCTTACCCCGGACTAGCGGGAGAACAGATACGCAGTATTTT	CASSLPRTSGRTDTQYF	TRBD2	NA	TRBV11-2	TRBJ2-3
TGTGCCAGCAGCCACTATACGAACACCGGGGAGCTGTTTTTT	CASSHYTNTGELFF	NA	NA	TRBV6-5	TRBJ2-2
TGTGCCAGCAGCTTGGGTGACACCTACTACGAGCAGTACTTC	CASSLGDTYYEQYF	NA	NA	TRBV5-6	TRBJ2-7
TGTGCCAGCAGTTTATCGAACACTGAAGCTTTCTTT	CASSLSNTEAFF	NA	NA	TRBV12-3/TRBV12-4	TRBJ1-1
TGCGCCAGCAGCCTAAGTGGGGAAGAATGGGTAACTGAAGCTTTCTTT	CASSLSGEEWVTEAFF	NA	once	TRBV4-1	TRBJ1-1
TGTGCCAGCAGTAATAACATAAACGCTGGGAGGGAGACCCAGTACTTC	CASSNNINAGRETQYF	NA	NA	TRBV6-2/TRBV6-3	TRBJ2-5
TGTGCCAGCAGCCCCGGGACAGGGGAATTCTATGGCTACACCTTC	CASSPGTGEFYGYTF	TRBD1	NA	TRBV3-1/TRBV3-2	TRBJ1-2
TGTGCCAGCAGTTACCAGGGTGTGTATGGCTACACCTTC	CASSYQGVYGYTF	NA	NA	TRBV6-5	TRBJ1-2
TGTGCCAGTAGGACTAGCGGGAGCTCCTACAATGAGCAGTTCTTC	CASRTSGSSYNEQFF	TRBD2	NA	TRBV19	TRBJ2-1
TGTGCCAGTAGCGAGCGACCTAGCTCCTACAATGAGCAGTTCTTC	CASSERPSSYNEQFF	NA	once	TRBV19	TRBJ2-1
TGTGCCAGCAGAGTAAGGGAAGGGACAGTTTACTCACCCCTCCACTTT	CASRVREGTVYSPLHF	TRBD1	NA	TRBV2	TRBJ1-6
TGTGCCAGCAGTTACTCGGGACAGGGGGCAGGCACTGAAGCTTTCTTT	CASSYSGQGAGTEAFF	TRBD1	NA	TRBV6-5	TRBJ1-1
TGTGCCAGCAGCTGGAATACAGGGAGCACTGAAGCTTTCTTT	CASSWNTGSTEAFF	NA	NA	TRBV5-5	TRBJ1-1
TGTGCCAGCAGATTAAACGAACGACAGGTCTTC	CASRLNERQVF	NA	NA	TRBV6-5	TRBJ2-1
TGTGCCAGCAGCCTCCAACAGGGCCCCAATTACTATGGCTACACCTTC	CASSLQQGPNYYGYTF	NA	NA	TRBV11-2	TRBJ1-2
TGTGCCAGTAGGGAGACAGGGGTTGCCACTGAAGCTTTCTTT	CASRETGVATEAFF	TRBD1	NA	TRBV19	TRBJ1-1
TGCGCCAGCAGCTTGGGACAGGGGGTCTACGAGCAGTACTTC	CASSLGQGVYEQYF	TRBD1	NA	TRBV5-1	TRBJ2-7
TGTGCCAGCAGGACAACCTACACTGAAGCTTTCTTT	CASRTTYTEAFF	NA	NA	TRBV27	TRBJ1-1
TGTGCCAGCAGGCCTACTAGCGGTTTGAACACAGATACGCAGTATTTT	CASRPTSGLNTDTQYF	TRBD2	once	TRBV2	TRBJ2-3
TGTGCCACCAGTGTAAGAGGAGTGGCAACAGATACGCAGTATTTT	CATSVRGVATDTQYF	NA	NA	TRBV24-1	TRBJ2-3
TGTGCCAGCAGCTTGGATGGAGAGGTCGTTAGGGGCGAGCAGTTCTTC	CASSLDGEVVRGEQFF	NA	NA	TRBV5-5	TRBJ2-1
TGTGCCTGGAGCTTAGCTCTCCGAGAGACCCAGTACTTC	CAWSLALRETQYF	NA	few	TRBV30	TRBJ2-5
TGTGCCAGCATGCGAGATCTGGGGGTTGGCTACACCTTC	CASMRDLGVGYTF	NA	NA	TRBV6-5	TRBJ1-2
TGTGCCAGCAGTGAGGTTGGCAATTCACCCCTCCACTTT	CASSEVGNSPLHF	NA	NA	TRBV2	TRBJ1-6
TGCAGCGTTGAATTAGCATCTGGGGCCAACGTCCTGACTTTC	CSVELASGANVLTF	NA	NA	TRBV29-1	TRBJ2-6
TGCAGCGTTGAAGCCGAGCAGTACTTC	CSVEAEQYF	NA	NA	TRBV29-1	TRBJ2-7
TGCGCCAGCAGCCAAACTAGCGGGGACAGCTGGGGGAATGAGCAGTTCTTC	CASSQTSGDSWGNEQFF	TRBD2	NA	TRBV5-1	TRBJ2-1
TGTGCCAGCAGCCCTCGGACAGGGTTGGGCTATGGCTACACCTTC	CASSPRTGLGYGYTF	TRBD1	NA	TRBV3-1/TRBV3-2	TRBJ1-2
TGTGCCAGCAGCTTTCTTCCGGGACTAGCGGCTGACACAGATACGCAGTATTTT	CASSFLPGLAADTDTQYF	TRBD2	NA	TRBV7-9	TRBJ2-3
TGTGCCAGCAGTGTCTCAGGCACCGGGGAGCTGTTTTTT	CASSVSGTGELFF	NA	once	TRBV27	TRBJ2-2
TGTGCCAGTAGTATGGGCGGGGGAAACTCAAACACTGAAGCTTTCTTT	CASSMGGGNSNTEAFF	NA	NA	TRBV19	TRBJ1-1
TGTGCCAGCAGCTTCAACCGTTCCCCGTGGGAGACCCAGTACTTC	CASSFNRSPWETQYF	NA	NA	TRBV11-2	TRBJ2-5
TGTGCCAGCCAGGGGATGGAGACCCAGTACTTC	CASQGMETQYF	NA	NA	TRBV3-1/TRBV3-2	TRBJ2-5
TGTGCCAGCAGAGGGCAGGGAGATTCACCCCTCCACTTT	CASRGQGDSPLHF	NA	NA	TRBV3-1/TRBV3-2	TRBJ1-6
TGCAGCGTTGGTACCAGGGAGGCCTACGAGCAGTACTTC	CSVGTREAYEQYF	NA	NA	TRBV29-1	TRBJ2-7
TGTGCCAGCAGCTTAGGCCAGGCTAACTATGGCTACACCTTC	CASSLGQANYGYTF	NA	NA	TRBV13	TRBJ1-2
TGTGCCAGCAGCTTAGTAGGTCAAGAGACCCAGTACTTC	CASSLVGQETQYF	NA	NA	TRBV7-2	TRBJ2-5
TGTGCCAGCAGCCTTAACCCATTAGCGGGAGCGAGCTCCTACAATGAGCAGTTCTTC	CASSLNPLAGASSYNEQFF	TRBD2	NA	TRBV7-2	TRBJ2-1
TGTGCCAGCAGCCCTCCGGCTAGCGGGTTGACCGGGGAGCTGTTTTTT	CASSPPASGLTGELFF	TRBD2	NA	TRBV3-1/TRBV3-2	TRBJ2-2
TGTGCCAGCAGTGAATGGGCAACCGGGACTAGCGGGAGACTATTGAGGAATGAGCAGTTCTTC	CASSEWATGTSGRLLRNEQFF	TRBD2	NA	TRBV6-1	TRBJ2-1
TGTGCCTGGACCCAAGGGAGCCTGGGGGAAAAACTGTTTTTT	CAWTQGSLGEKLFF	NA	NA	TRBV30	TRBJ1-4
TGTGCCAGTAGCTTAGTAAAGGGTTCCTACGAGCAGTACTTC	CASSLVKGSYEQYF	NA	NA	TRBV7-2	TRBJ2-7
TGTGCCAGCAGCCTAGGCAGGGGACCACCGAATGAAAAACTGTTTTTT	CASSLGRGPPNEKLFF	NA	NA	TRBV7-9	TRBJ1-4
TGTGCCAGCTCACTTTATGGACAGCAGGGGGGCACTGAAGCTTTCTTT	CASSLYGQQGGTEAFF	TRBD1	once	TRBV18	TRBJ1-1
TGTGCCAGCACCCCCCTAGCGGGAGGCCAAGAGACCCAGTACTTC	CASTPLAGGQETQYF	TRBD2	NA	TRBV6-5	TRBJ2-5
TGCAGCGTTGAGTGGTCAGAACATCGAAACACCATATATTTT	CSVEWSEHRNTIYF	NA	NA	TRBV29-1	TRBJ1-3
TGCGCCAGCCGGGAGGGAGTTGGGAATGAGCAGTTCTTC	CASREGVGNEQFF	TRBD2	NA	TRBV5-1	TRBJ2-1
TGTGCCAGCAGCTTAAGCGGGACCTATACTTACGAGCAGTACTTC	CASSLSGTYTYEQYF	TRBD2	NA	TRBV7-9	TRBJ2-7
TGTGCCACCAGCAGAGATCCCCGGTTTGGGGGCACTGAAGCTTTCTTT	CATSRDPRFGGTEAFF	NA	once	TRBV15	TRBJ1-1
TGTGCCAGCAGTTGGCTAGCGGGGTACAATGAGCAGTTCTTC	CASSWLAGYNEQFF	TRBD2	NA	TRBV6-2/TRBV6-3	TRBJ2-1
TGTGCCAGCAGCCAATTCGGGCCTGAGCAGTTCTTC	CASSQFGPEQFF	NA	NA	TRBV3-1/TRBV3-2	TRBJ2-1
TGTGCCAGCAGCTTGGGGGACAGGGGGCTTGGCTCTGGGGCCAACGTCCTGACTTTC	CASSLGDRGLGSGANVLTF	TRBD1	once	TRBV5-4	TRBJ2-6